This T cell receptor beta chain was sequenced for a study of identical twins. Study findings and constraints: Without tracking the same donors, conclusions rested on cross-sectional statistical analysis. Where beta out-of-frame sequences were concerned, excess twin sharing was weaker. Out-of-frame alpha sequences that twins shared showed excess low generation probability.

Template switching created a universal primer site, and the cDNA included unique molecular identifiers. MiXCR, run by TCRdb on the 5' RACE reads, gives a single entry per CDR3 protein. The repertoire holds under 250,000 distinct CDR3 sequences, with 7.5% as singletons. V was clipped by 9 bases and J by 7 bases; unmatched bases: 9. Germline V gene data show CDR1 as MNHEY and CDR2 as SMNVEV (reference sequence). The CDR3 length is 13 residues. This clonotype was observed a handful of times. Its antigen is unidentified. These records were also assigned to another study, of yellow fever vaccine responses in identical twins.

Sequenced material: memory (CD45RO+) T cells sorted from blood. The chain combines TRBV27 with TRBJ2-1; 7 bases fit TRBD2. This TCR was sampled from a woman aged 18-35 years in good health. This CDR3 reads CASLGGNGNEQFF. The CDR3 DNA sequence: TGTGCCAGTCTGGGGGGGAATGGGAATGAGCAGTTCTTC.